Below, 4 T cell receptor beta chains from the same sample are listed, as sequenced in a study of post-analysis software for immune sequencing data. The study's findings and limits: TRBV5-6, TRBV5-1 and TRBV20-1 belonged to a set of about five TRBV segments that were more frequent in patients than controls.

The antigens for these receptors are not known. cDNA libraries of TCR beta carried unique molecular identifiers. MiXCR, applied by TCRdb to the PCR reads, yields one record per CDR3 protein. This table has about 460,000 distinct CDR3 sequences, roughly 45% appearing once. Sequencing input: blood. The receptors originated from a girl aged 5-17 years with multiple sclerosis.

CDR3 residues: CSAGLTARNTEAFF. Written as DNA, the CDR3 is TGCAGTGCTGGATTGACAGCACGAAACACTGAAGCTTTCTTT. V usage is TRBV20-1 and J usage is TRBJ1-1, with D possibly matching TRBD1 (5 bases). Trimming left V 5 bases short and J 2 bases short, with 15 bases between. There are 14 residues in the CDR3. Germline V gene sequence: CDR1 DFQATT, CDR2 SNEGSKA (reference sequence).

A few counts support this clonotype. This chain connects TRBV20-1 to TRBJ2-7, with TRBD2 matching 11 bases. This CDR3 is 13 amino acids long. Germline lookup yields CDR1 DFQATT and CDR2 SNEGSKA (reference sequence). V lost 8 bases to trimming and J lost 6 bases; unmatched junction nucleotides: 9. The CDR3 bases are TGCAGTCACTCCTCTCTAGCGGGAGGCGAGCAGTACTTC. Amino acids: CSHSSLAGGEQYF.

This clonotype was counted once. CDR3 DNA sequence: TGCGCCAGCAGCTCCCGGCTAGCGGGAGGGGAAGAACAGTTCTTC. It is translated as CASSSRLAGGEEQFF. The chain uses TRBV5-1 and TRBJ2-1, with 12 bases that match TRBD2. Trimming removed 3 bases from V and 13 bases from J; junction bases left unmatched: 11. The CDR3 is 15 residues long. CDR1 SGHRS and CDR2 YFSETQ come from the germline V gene. Full variable domain (remainder filled in from reference TRBV5-1 and TRBJ2-1): KAGVTQTPRYLIKTRGQQVTLSCSPISGHRSVSWYQQTPGQGLQFLFEYFSETQRNKGNFPGRFSGRQFSNSRSEMNVSTLELGDSALYLCASSSRLAGGEEQFFGPGTRLTVL.

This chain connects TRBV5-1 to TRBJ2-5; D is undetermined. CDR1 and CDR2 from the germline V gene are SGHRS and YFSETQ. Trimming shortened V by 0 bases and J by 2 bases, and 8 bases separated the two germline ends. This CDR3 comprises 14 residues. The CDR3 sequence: CASSLGNRQETQYF. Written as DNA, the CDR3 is TGCGCCAGCAGCTTGGGAAACCGACAAGAGACCCAGTACTTC.